The 27 T cell receptor beta chains reported below all come from one sample, sequenced in a study of blood T cell repertoires in COVID-19. Only in-frame clones appear in the TCRdb table, and some are missing; sequencing was by immunoSEQ multiplex PCR. The table includes about 400,000 clones, less than 90% detected once. Sequencing input: PBMCs or T cells enriched from blood (not recorded which). These receptors were collected from a woman aged 25 to 45 who had recovered from COVID-19.

In DNA, the CDR3 is TGTGCCAGCAATCCGCCGGACAGGAGATACTATGGCTACACCTTC. It yields the protein CASNPPDRRYYGYTF. The chain uses TRBV2 and TRBJ1-2; TRBD1 matches at 7 bases. CDR3 length equals 15 residues. V trimming: 7 bases; J trimming: 3 bases; junction bases outside the gene matches: 11. The germline CDR1 and CDR2 sequences are SNHLY and FYNNEI.

The chain uses TRBV5-4 and TRBJ1-4; D unclear. This CDR3 is 16 amino acids long. V lost 1 base, J lost 3 bases, and 13 bases lay in between. CDR1 SGHNT and CDR2 YYREEE come from the germline V gene (reference sequence). The DNA of the CDR3 is TGTGCCAGCAGCTTGATTGTGGACTCTCCTAATGAAAAACTGTTTTTT. The encoded protein is CASSLIVDSPNEKLFF.

The chain combines TRBV28 with TRBJ2-1; D ambiguous. The germline V gene has CDR1 MDHEN and CDR2 SYDVKM. Between the trimmed V and J ends, which lost 4 bases and 6 bases, there was a span of 13 bases. This CDR3 is 14 amino acids long. The CDR3 protein is CASSSPLALNEQFF. The DNA for the CDR3 is TGTGCCAGCAGTTCCCCCCTGGCTCTCAATGAGCAGTTCTTC.

V usage is TRBV18 and J usage is TRBJ2-7, with TRBD1 matching over 9 bases. Germline V CDR1 and CDR2: KGHSH, LQKENI. The CDR3 spans 15 residues. V lost 5 bases and J lost 6; bases outside the gene matches: 11. CDR3 coding DNA: TGTGCCAGCTCATTGTCCCGGGACAGGGAGGGCGAGCAGTACTTC. Translating it yields CASSLSRDREGEQYF.

CDR3: CASSFSGLQPQHF. As DNA, the CDR3 is TGTGCCAGCAGTTTTTCGGGGTTGCAGCCCCAGCATTTT. The V call is TRBV28, the J call TRBJ1-5; no reliable D call. The V end was cut by 3 bases, the J end by 7 bases, with 10 bases between. CDR1 and CDR2 from the germline V gene are MDHEN and SYDVKM. The CDR3 sequence is 13 residues long.

The V call is TRBV29-1, the J call TRBJ1-2, with 10 bases identical to TRBD1. V was pared by 8 bases and J by 5 bases, with 5 bases of the junction left unmatched. This CDR3 has 12 residues. Germline V lookup: CDR1 SQVTM, CDR2 ANQGSEA. CDR3 sequence (DNA): TGCAGCTTGGGGACAGGGGAGTATGGCTACACCTTC. This codes for CSLGTGEYGYTF.

The chain recombines TRBV6-5 with TRBJ2-1; D is unresolved. V was pared by 8 bases and J by 5 bases, with 19 bases between. Germline loops: CDR1 MNHEY, CDR2 SVGAGI. CDR3 length equals 15 residues. The CDR3 reads CASQGLPGNNNEQFF. CDR3 coding DNA: TGTGCCAGCCAAGGATTGCCAGGCAACAACAATGAGCAGTTCTTC.

Remarks on this clone: The sample contains more than one DNA sequence encoding this CDR3. The J gene is TRBJ2-7, the V gene TRBV28; unclear D gene. V dropped 4 bases and J dropped 4 bases, with 5 bases sitting between them. The CDR3 loop spans 11 amino acids. CDR1 and CDR2 (germline): MDHEN, SYDVKM. The DNA for the CDR3 is TGTGCCAGCAGTTCTCCTTACGAGCAGTACTTC. Translated: CASSSPYEQYF.

V gene TRBV5-5 combines with J gene TRBJ2-7, with 7 bases fitting TRBD2. Germline V lookup: CDR1 SGHKS, CDR2 YYEKEE (reference sequence). The CDR3 is 16 amino acids. Germline trimming cut 5 bases from V and 0 bases from J; bases unmatched to any gene: 11. For the CDR3, the DNA is TGTGCCAGCAGGGACGGAACTAGCGCCAGCTCCTACGAGCAGTACTTC. Amino acids: CASRDGTSASSYEQYF.

This chain joins TRBV7-9 and TRBJ1-4, with 8 bases identical to TRBD1. Unmatched junction bases numbered 3, after V lost 4 bases and J lost 5 bases. Germline CDR1 is SEHNR and CDR2 is FQNEAQ (reference sequence). The CDR3 totals 14 residues. As DNA, the CDR3 is TGTGCCAGCAGCTCACAGGGGGAGAATGAAAAACTGTTTTTT. It codes for CASSSQGENEKLFF.

The V gene is TRBV7-8, the J gene TRBJ2-2; tentative D call: TRBD1 (5 bases). V lost 5 bases and J 7 bases, leaving 26 bases between the germline ends. Germline loops: CDR1 SGHVS, CDR2 FQNEAQ. The CDR3 extends over 18 amino acids. Written as DNA, the CDR3 is TGTGCCAGCAGCCCCCGCTTAGATCCAGGGATGGGTAACGGGGAGCTGTTTTTT. It codes for CASSPRLDPGMGNGELFF.

The table lists this clone with a few counts. V and J are TRBV2 and TRBJ2-1; possible D gene TRBD2, 5 bases. The CDR3 is made up of 18 amino acids. Germline CDR1 is SNHLY and CDR2 is FYNNEI. V was cut by 2 bases and J by 3 bases, with 20 bases left in between. CDR3 bases: TGTGCCAGCAGTGAACTGGGCCCGGGGTCGGAATTCTACAATGAGCAGTTCTTC. Translated, it gives CASSELGPGSEFYNEQFF.

The J gene is TRBJ2-1, the V gene TRBV9, with D tentatively TRBD1 (6 bases). The CDR3 length is 18 residues. The V end lost 1 base, the J end lost 3 bases, and 20 bases lay between the germline ends. Looked up from germline, CDR1 is SGDLS and CDR2 is YYNGEE. In DNA, the CDR3 is TGTGCCAGCAGCGTACTGGACACAGTTAGGGGGATCTACAATGAGCAGTTCTTC. Translation gives CASSVLDTVRGIYNEQFF.

The gene calls are TRBV9 and TRBJ2-2; the D gene is possibly TRBD2 (6 bases). CDR1 is SGDLS and CDR2 is YYNGEE in the germline V gene. Trimming pared 1 base from V and 0 bases from J, leaving 13 bases between. The CDR3 is made up of 17 amino acids. CDR3: CASSVSGGQPNTGELFF. The CDR3 coding sequence is TGTGCCAGCAGCGTATCAGGAGGGCAACCGAACACCGGGGAGCTGTTTTTT.

A word on this clone: Additional DNA sequences in this sample encode the identical CDR3. The J gene is TRBJ1-3, the V gene TRBV5-1; D is uncertain. Trimming removed 0 bases from V and 2 bases from J, with 6 bases in between. Germline CDR1 is SGHRS and CDR2 is YFSETQ. This CDR3 has 14 residues. DNA of the CDR3: TGCGCCAGCAGCTTGGACCGAGCTGGAAACACCATATATTTT. This gives the protein CASSLDRAGNTIYF. Variable domain in full (rest from reference TRBV5-1 and TRBJ1-3): KAGVTQTPRYLIKTRGQQVTLSCSPISGHRSVSWYQQTPGQGLQFLFEYFSETQRNKGNFPGRFSGRQFSNSRSEMNVSTLELGDSALYLCASSLDRAGNTIYFGEGSWLTVV.

With respect to this clone: The germline gene is not matched at one end of the junction; a read error may be the cause. The chain employs TRBV3-1 (or the pseudogene TRBV3-2) and TRBJ2-7; D may be TRBD1 (6 bases). CDR3 length: 15 residues. The germline CDR1 and CDR2 sequences are LGHDT and YNNKEL (reference sequence). CDR3 sequence (DNA): TGTGCCAGCAGCCAACGTAGACAGGCCTCCCACGAGCAGTACTTC. Translation gives CASSQRRQASHEQYF.

This sequence joins TRBV11-3 and TRBJ1-5; TRBD1 is a possible D gene (6 bases). V was shortened by 0 bases and J by 4 bases, with 13 bases between the two germline ends. The germline V gene has CDR1 SGHNT and CDR2 YENEEA. There are 16 residues in the CDR3. Written as DNA, the CDR3 is TGTGCCAGCAGCTTAGATCACGGGACACTTAATCAGCCCCAGCATTTT. Encoded protein: CASSLDHGTLNQPQHF. Combining the CDR3 with reference TRBV11-3 and TRBJ1-5 gives the whole variable domain EAGVVQSPRYKIIEKKQPVAFWCNPISGHNTLYWYLQNLGQGPELLIRYENEEAVDDSQLPKDRFSAERLKGVDSTLKIQPAELGDSAVYLCASSLDHGTLNQPQHFGDGTRLSIL.

This chain joins TRBV5-1 and TRBJ2-1; 7 bases agree with TRBD1. Trimming removed 4 bases from V and 4 bases from J; junction bases left unmatched: 11. The CDR3 is 16 residues long. Per germline, CDR1 SGHRS and CDR2 YFSETQ. In DNA, the CDR3 is TGCGCCAGCAGCCCCCAACCAGGGACAGCTTACAATGAGCAGTTCTTC. Protein product: CASSPQPGTAYNEQFF.

The rearrangement joins TRBV28 to TRBJ2-1; 13 bases are a match to TRBD2. V dropped 2 bases and J dropped 6; count of bases not matched to a gene: 4. The CDR3 loop spans 16 amino acids. Germline CDR1 MDHEN, CDR2 SYDVKM. The CDR3 sequence is CASSLMTSGGSNEQFF. The CDR3 bases are TGTGCCAGCAGTTTAATGACTAGCGGGGGGAGCAATGAGCAGTTCTTC.

The chain combines TRBV2 with TRBJ2-3; D gene ambiguous. This CDR3 contains 15 residues. Germline values: CDR1 SNHLY, CDR2 FYNNEI. Deletions cut 2 bases from V and 0 bases from J, with 9 bases between. CDR3 in amino acids: CASSELRQSTDTQYF. The CDR3 DNA is TGTGCCAGCAGTGAATTGAGACAAAGCACAGATACGCAGTATTTT.

This clone appeared a few times. The chain employs TRBV6-1 and TRBJ1-5; no definite D call. Germline V CDR1 and CDR2: MNHNS, SASEGT. The CDR3 runs to 15 residues. V lost 1 base to trimming and J lost 5 bases, with 12 bases between them. CDR3 loop: CASSEELVGYQPQHF. CDR3 nucleotide sequence: TGTGCCAGCAGTGAAGAGCTAGTAGGTTATCAGCCCCAGCATTTT.

The chain couples TRBV7-9 to TRBJ2-7; 9 bases align to TRBD2. The V gene end was trimmed by 5 bases and the J gene end by 3 bases; junction bases not matched to a gene: 8. This CDR3 comprises 15 residues. CDR1 is SEHNR, CDR2 FQNEAQ, per germline (reference sequence). The CDR3 region has the DNA TGTGCCAGCAGCCCCCGAACTAGCGGGTTCTACGAGCAGTACTTC. Translated: CASSPRTSGFYEQYF.

The chain employs TRBV5-1 and TRBJ1-6, with a weak D call TRBD1 (5 bases). Trimming removed 9 bases at V and 7 bases at J, with 14 bases between. The CDR3 length is 13 residues. Germline CDR1 reads SGHRS; CDR2 reads YFSETQ. This chain's CDR3 is CATQGSENSPLHF. The DNA of the CDR3 is TGCGCCACCCAGGGTTCGGAGAATTCACCCCTCCACTTT.

The rearrangement uses TRBV3-1 (or the pseudogene TRBV3-2) and TRBJ2-1, with TRBD2 identical over 9 bases. The CDR3 spans 15 residues. Trimming at V came to 3 bases and at J to 4 bases, leaving 4 bases not matched to a gene. Germline V gene data show CDR1 as LGHDT and CDR2 as YNNKEL (reference sequence). The CDR3 here is CASSQTGLAYNEQFF. The CDR3 DNA reads TGTGCCAGCAGCCAGACGGGACTAGCTTACAATGAGCAGTTCTTC.

The rearrangement uses TRBV6-5 and TRBJ2-7; D is perhaps TRBD1 (6 bases). Trimming left V 5 bases short and J 2 bases short, with 16 bases between. Germline V CDR1 and CDR2: MNHEY, SVGAGI. The CDR3 is 15 residues long. DNA of the CDR3: TGTGCCAGCAGTCTTACCCCGAGGGGGACCTACGAGCAGTACTTC. Translated: CASSLTPRGTYEQYF.

The genes are TRBV5-1 and TRBJ1-1, with a weak D call TRBD1 (5 bases). Trimming took 2 bases from V and 1 from J, leaving 12 bases between them. The germline V gene encodes CDR1 SGHRS and CDR2 YFSETQ. The CDR3 spans 15 residues. CDR3 nucleotide sequence: TGCGCCAGCAGCTTCTACCGAACAGGGAACACTGAAGCTTTCTTT. It specifies CASSFYRTGNTEAFF.

In its sample, this clone was seen a few times. The chain employs TRBV3-1 (or the pseudogene TRBV3-2) and TRBJ2-7; 10 bases are shared with TRBD2. The CDR3 runs to 13 residues. V trimming: 7 bases; J trimming: 4 bases; junction bases outside the gene matches: 4. Germline-derived CDR1 and CDR2 are LGHDT and YNNKEL (reference sequence). The CDR3, as DNA: TGTGCCAGCAACCTAGCGGGGGAGTACGAGCAGTACTTC. Its translation: CASNLAGEYEQYF.